These 8 T cell receptor beta chains originate from one sample sequenced in a study of shared clonotypes between healthy human individuals (TCRdb year 2020). The library was generated by the immunoSEQ multiplex PCR assay. The table was pulled from immuneACCESS by TCRdb, which kept in-frame rearrangements only. Such tables lose some clones; where checked, under half of the loss comes from unresolved V genes, and the rest has no known cause. The sample table shows around 1.9 million clones, and 85% to 95% are seen once. The top ten clonotypes cover 1.7% of the sample. CD8 naive samples consisted of CD45RO-negative cells that were positively selected for CCR7, yielding a CD45RA+CCR7+ population without TemRA cells. The sequenced sample was naive CD8+ T cells from PBMCs. This sample's cell subset or site label indicates: CD45RA+CCR7+. Receptors originate from a man between 18 and 35 years old in good health. Some clones in this sample may be carry-over from other donors' samples.

This chain joins TRBV27 and TRBJ2-7; D is unclear. V was cut by 0 bases and J by 6 bases, with 15 bases left in between. The CDR3 has 15 amino acids. The germline CDR1 and CDR2 sequences are MNHEY and SMNVEV (reference sequence). CDR3 in amino acids: CASSLSLRSVGEQYF. Here the CDR3 DNA reads TGTGCCAGCAGTTTATCTTTAAGGAGCGTCGGCGAGCAGTACTTC.

The rearrangement uses TRBV7-2 and TRBJ2-1, with TRBD2 as a possible D gene (5 bases). The germline gives CDR1 SGHTA, CDR2 FQGNSA. The CDR3 consists of 13 residues. Trimming removed 3 bases from V and 9 bases from J, with 12 bases in between. CDR3 bases: TGTGCCAGCAGCTTGGACTTGAGTGCTGAGCAGTTCTTC. Translated: CASSLDLSAEQFF.

The chain has TRBV7-3 and TRBJ1-1; maybe TRBD1 (5 bases). The CDR3 covers 14 residues. Between the trimmed V and J ends, which lost 0 bases and 2 bases, there was a span of 7 bases. CDR1 and CDR2 (germline): SGHTA, FQGTGA. The CDR3 is CASSLTTDNTEAFF. The CDR3 DNA is TGTGCCAGCAGCTTAACGACAGACAACACTGAAGCTTTCTTT.

The chain combines TRBV14 with TRBJ2-1, with 7 bases that match TRBD1. The CDR3 has 13 residues. V lost 0 bases, J lost 12 bases, and 5 bases stayed unmatched. CDR1 is SGHDN and CDR2 is FVKESK in the germline V gene. As DNA, the CDR3 is TGTGCCAGCAGCCAAGATCGGTCAGGGGGGCAGTTCTTC. Translated: CASSQDRSGGQFF.

The gene calls are TRBV2 and TRBJ2-7, with 8 bases lining up with TRBD2. V was pared by 2 bases and J by 3 bases, with 9 bases of the junction left unmatched. The CDR3 consists of 16 residues. The germline gives CDR1 SNHLY, CDR2 FYNNEI. The CDR3 loop reads CASSESSSGRYYEQYF. The DNA for the CDR3 is TGTGCCAGCAGTGAAAGTTCAAGCGGGAGATACTACGAGCAGTACTTC.

The chain has TRBV28 and TRBJ1-5; 8 bases align to TRBD1. Trimming removed 6 bases from V and 4 bases from J; junction bases left unmatched: 14. Germline CDR1 is MDHEN and CDR2 is SYDVKM. The CDR3 spans 17 residues. The CDR3 nucleotides are TGTGCCAGCAGCATTGGGAGGCCAGGGGGCGCGAATCAGCCCCAGCATTTT. Protein product: CASSIGRPGGANQPQHF.

This clone has a single count. V usage is TRBV5-1 and J usage is TRBJ2-2, with D perhaps being TRBD1 or TRBD2 (5 bases each). The V gene lost 1 base and the J gene lost 6 bases, with 10 bases spanning the gap. The germline CDR1 and CDR2 sequences are SGHRS and YFSETQ. This CDR3 comprises 14 residues. In DNA, the CDR3 is TGCGCCAGCAGCTTGATGGGACCGGCCGGGGAGCTGTTTTTT. This gives the protein CASSLMGPAGELFF.

The rearrangement uses TRBV5-8 and TRBJ1-1; D is undetermined. CDR1 and CDR2 from the germline V gene are SGHTS and YDEGEE. V was clipped by 2 bases and J by 4 bases, with 9 bases between them. The CDR3 extends over 13 amino acids. CDR3 region: CASSFTATTEAFF. CDR3 sequence (DNA): TGTGCCAGCAGCTTCACGGCCACCACTGAAGCTTTCTTT.